The 5 T cell receptor beta chains given below trace back to one sample, sequenced in a study of CD8 T cells in Susac syndrome. Reverse transcription used roughly 0.45 to 1 ug RNA and random hexamers. Each CDR3 protein gets one entry after TCRdb re-called the immunoSEQ multiplex PCR reads with MiXCR. The sample comprises more than 55,000 distinct CDR3 sequences, 96% of which are singletons, and 0.09% to 0.13% rests with the top ten. Source material: CD4+ T cells from PBMCs. These receptors were obtained from a human donor with multiple sclerosis.

This clonotype appeared a single time. V is TRBV7-9 and J is TRBJ2-7; TRBD1 matches 10 bases. Germline-derived CDR1 and CDR2 are SEHNR and FQNEAQ (reference sequence). J was trimmed by 4 bases and V by 5 bases; bases with no gene match: 14. The CDR3 spans 17 residues. The CDR3 DNA follows: TGTGCCAGCAGCCCCTCGGTTCCGGGACAGGGGTCGTACGAGCAGTACTTC. As protein: CASSPSVPGQGSYEQYF.

The chain is built from TRBV28 and TRBJ1-4, with 7 positions matching TRBD1. CDR1 and CDR2 from the germline V gene are MDHEN and SYDVKM. J lost 4 bases, V lost 6 bases, and 8 bases had no gene match. This CDR3 is built from 15 residues. Written as DNA, the CDR3 is TGTGCCAGCAGAGGCGGGACAGTCAATAATGAAAAACTGTTTTTT. This encodes CASRGGTVNNEKLFF.

The chain joins TRBV15 to TRBJ2-5; no clear D. Germline values: CDR1 LNHNV, CDR2 YYDKDF (reference sequence). There are 13 residues in the CDR3. Trimming took off 4 bases at V and 3 bases at J, with 9 bases between the two ends. The CDR3 bases are TGTGCCACCAGCACCGACGCAGAAGAGACCCAGTACTTC. It codes for CATSTDAEETQYF.

The chain couples TRBV4-3 to TRBJ1-3, with D possibly matching TRBD1 (5 bases). The CDR3 is 19 residues long. With 4 bases removed from V and 0 bases from J, the gap between germline ends came to 22 bases. The germline V gene encodes CDR1 LGHNA and CDR2 YSLEER. The CDR3 DNA follows: TGCGCCAGCAGCCTTCGGGACTTCCGGGACGTCTTCTCTGGAAACACCATATATTTT. It is translated as CASSLRDFRDVFSGNTIYF.

The chain has TRBV11-2 and TRBJ2-3; 12 nucleotides agree with TRBD2. CDR1 SGHAT and CDR2 FQNNGV come from the germline V gene. With 4 bases clipped from V and 0 bases from J, the junction kept 8 bases outside the gene matches. CDR3 length: 18 residues. This chain's CDR3 is CASSSRQTSGGSTDTQYF. The CDR3 DNA is TGTGCCAGCAGCTCCCGCCAGACTAGCGGGGGCAGCACAGATACGCAGTATTTT.